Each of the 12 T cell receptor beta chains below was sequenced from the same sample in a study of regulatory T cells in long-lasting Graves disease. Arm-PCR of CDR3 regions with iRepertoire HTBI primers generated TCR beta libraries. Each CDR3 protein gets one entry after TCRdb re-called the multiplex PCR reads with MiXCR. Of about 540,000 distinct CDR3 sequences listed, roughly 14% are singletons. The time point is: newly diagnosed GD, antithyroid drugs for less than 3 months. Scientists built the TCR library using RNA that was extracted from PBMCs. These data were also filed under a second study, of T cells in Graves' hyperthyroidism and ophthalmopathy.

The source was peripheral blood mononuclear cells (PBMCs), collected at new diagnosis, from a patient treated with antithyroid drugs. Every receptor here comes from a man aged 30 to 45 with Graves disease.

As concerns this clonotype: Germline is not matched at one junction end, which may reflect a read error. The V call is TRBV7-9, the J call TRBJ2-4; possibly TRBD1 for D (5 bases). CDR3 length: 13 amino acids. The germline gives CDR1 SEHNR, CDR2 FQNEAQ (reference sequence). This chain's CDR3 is CASRVEAQNIQYF. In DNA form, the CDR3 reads TGTGCGAGCAGGGTCGAAGCCCAAAACATTCAGTACTTC.

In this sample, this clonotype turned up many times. The DNA of the CDR3 is TGTGCCAGCAGTTTCTTTCCCGGGGGCTACGAGCAGTACTTC. Translating gives CASSFFPGGYEQYF. The J gene is TRBJ2-7, the V gene TRBV9; maybe TRBD2 (6 bases). The CDR3 has 14 residues. In germline, CDR1 is SGDLS, CDR2 YYNGEE. Trimming removed 5 bases at V and 3 bases at J, with 15 bases between.

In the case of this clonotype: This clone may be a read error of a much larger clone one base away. The CDR3 spells CASSYPRQGITDTRYF. In DNA form, the CDR3 reads TGTGCCAGCAGTTACCCCCGACAGGGAATAACAGATACGCGGTATTTT. The chain combines TRBV6-2 or TRBV6-3 with TRBJ2-3; TRBD1 matches at 7 bases. CDR3 length: 16 residues. The V gene's germline CDR1 is MNHEY and CDR2 SVGEGT.

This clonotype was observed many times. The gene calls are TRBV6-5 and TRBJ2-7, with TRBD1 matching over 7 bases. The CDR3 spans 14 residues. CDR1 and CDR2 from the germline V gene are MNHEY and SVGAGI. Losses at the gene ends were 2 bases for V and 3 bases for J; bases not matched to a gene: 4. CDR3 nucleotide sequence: TGTGCCAGCAGTTACCGGGACAGCAACTACGAGCAGTACTTC. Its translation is CASSYRDSNYEQYF.

The CDR3 loop reads CSVLPTSVPYEQYF. CDR3 DNA: TGCAGCGTTCTTCCGACTAGTGTGCCCTACGAGCAGTACTTC. V is TRBV29-1 and J is TRBJ2-7; possibly TRBD2 for D (6 bases). V shed 5 bases and J shed 2 bases, with 16 bases lying between them. CDR1 and CDR2 from the germline V gene are SQVTM and ANQGSEA. The CDR3 loop spans 14 amino acids.

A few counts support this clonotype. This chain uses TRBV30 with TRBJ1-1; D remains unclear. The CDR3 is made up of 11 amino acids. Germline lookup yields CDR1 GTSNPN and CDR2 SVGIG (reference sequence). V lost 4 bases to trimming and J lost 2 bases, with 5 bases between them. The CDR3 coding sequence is TGTGCCTGGACTTTCAACACTGAAGCTTTCTTT. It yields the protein CAWTFNTEAFF. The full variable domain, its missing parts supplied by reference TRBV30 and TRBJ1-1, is SQTIHQWPATLVQPVGSPLSLECTVEGTSNPNLYWYRQAAGRGLQLLFYSVGIGQISSEVPQNLSASRPQDRQFILSSKKLLLSDSGFYLCAWTFNTEAFFGQGTRLTVV.

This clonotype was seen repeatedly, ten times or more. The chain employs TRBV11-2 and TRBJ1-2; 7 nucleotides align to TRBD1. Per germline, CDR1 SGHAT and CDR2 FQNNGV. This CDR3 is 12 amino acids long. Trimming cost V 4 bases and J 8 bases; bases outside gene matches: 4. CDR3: CASSSTGRGYTF. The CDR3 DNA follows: TGTGCCAGCAGCTCGACAGGGCGCGGCTACACCTTC.

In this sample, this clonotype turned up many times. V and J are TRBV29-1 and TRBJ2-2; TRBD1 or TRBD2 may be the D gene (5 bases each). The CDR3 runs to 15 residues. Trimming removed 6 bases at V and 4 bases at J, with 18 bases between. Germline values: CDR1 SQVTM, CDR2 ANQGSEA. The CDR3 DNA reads TGCAGCGTAAACGAGGGGTCGGATGGCACCGGGGAGCTGTTTTTT. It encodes CSVNEGSDGTGELFF.

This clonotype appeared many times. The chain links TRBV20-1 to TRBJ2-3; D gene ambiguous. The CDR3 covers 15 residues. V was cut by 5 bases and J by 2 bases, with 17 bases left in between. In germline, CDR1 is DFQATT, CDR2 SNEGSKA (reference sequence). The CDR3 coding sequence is TGCAGTGCTCCCAAGTCGCAGATTAACACAGATACGCAGTATTTT. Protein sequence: CSAPKSQINTDTQYF.

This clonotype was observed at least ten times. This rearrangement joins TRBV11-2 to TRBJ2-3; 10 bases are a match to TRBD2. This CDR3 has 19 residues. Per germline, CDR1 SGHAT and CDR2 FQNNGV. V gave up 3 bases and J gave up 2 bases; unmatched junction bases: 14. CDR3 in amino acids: CASSLNSGRIGEITDTQYF. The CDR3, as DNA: TGTGCCAGCAGCTTGAATAGCGGGAGGATTGGGGAAATCACAGATACGCAGTATTTT.

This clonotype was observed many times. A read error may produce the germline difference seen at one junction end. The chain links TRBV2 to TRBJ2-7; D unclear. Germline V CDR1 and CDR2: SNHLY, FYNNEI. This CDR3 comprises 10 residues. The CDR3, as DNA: TGTGCCAGCAGTGACTTGTCTGGGGACTTC. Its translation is CASSDLSGDF.

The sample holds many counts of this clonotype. Here the CDR3 reads CASSDRVGSYEQYF. CDR3 DNA: TGTGCCAGCAGCGACAGGGTGGGGTCCTACGAGCAGTACTTC. This chain uses TRBV3-1 with TRBJ2-7; 7 bases align to TRBD1. The CDR3 is made up of 14 amino acids. The germline gives CDR1 LGHDT, CDR2 YNNKEL (reference sequence). V gave up 5 bases and J gave up 1 base; unmatched junction bases: 5.